These 22 T cell receptor beta chains were all obtained from the same sample, sequenced in a study of OX40 agonist ivuxolimab in advanced cancers. The method was immunoSEQ multiplex PCR; TCRdb's version includes in-frame clones alone and lacks a portion of them. The sample records 150,000 to 190,000 clones, approximately 94% being singletons. The sample consisted of CD4+ or CD8+ T cells sorted from blood, taken in a trial of the OX40 agonist ivuxolimab. These receptors all come from an adult with an advanced solid tumor such as melanoma, head and neck, liver or kidney cancer.

The CDR3 region has the DNA TGTGCCAGCAGTTTGACCCGTTCTTATAGCAATCAGCCCCAGCATTTT. Protein sequence: CASSLTRSYSNQPQHF. V and J are TRBV6-6 and TRBJ1-5; D uncertain. Germline V gives CDR1 MNHNY, CDR2 SVGAGI (reference sequence). Between the trimmed V and J ends, which lost 4 bases and 0 bases, there was a span of 13 bases. The CDR3 contains 16 residues.

The V gene is TRBV5-1, the J gene TRBJ1-3; D call uncertain. This CDR3 region has 14 residues. Trimming took off 6 bases at V and 2 bases at J, with 12 bases between the two ends. CDR1 and CDR2 from the germline V gene are SGHRS and YFSETQ. The CDR3 bases are TGCGCCAGCACCCCAGAGGCGGCTGGAAACACCATATATTTT. Protein product: CASTPEAAGNTIYF. Combining the CDR3 with reference TRBV5-1 and TRBJ1-3 gives the whole variable domain KAGVTQTPRYLIKTRGQQVTLSCSPISGHRSVSWYQQTPGQGLQFLFEYFSETQRNKGNFPGRFSGRQFSNSRSEMNVSTLELGDSALYLCASTPEAAGNTIYFGEGSWLTVV.

The J gene is TRBJ2-1, the V gene TRBV28; 9 bases agree with TRBD2. CDR1 and CDR2 (germline): MDHEN, SYDVKM. There are 15 residues in the CDR3. Trimming removed 6 bases from V and 3 bases from J; junction bases left unmatched: 6. The CDR3 sequence is CASSSSGTNYNEQFF. The CDR3 nucleotides are TGTGCCAGCAGCTCTAGCGGGACAAACTACAATGAGCAGTTCTTC. Using reference TRBV28 and TRBJ2-1 for the parts outside the CDR3, the full variable domain is DVKVTQSSRYLVKRTGEKVFLECVQDMDHENMFWYRQDPGLGLRLIYFSYDVKMKEKGDIPEGYSVSREKKERFSLILESASTNQTSMYLCASSSSGTNYNEQFFGPGTRLTVL.

The J gene is TRBJ2-4, the V gene TRBV19; 7 bases fit TRBD1. After removal of 7 bases from V and 0 bases from J, the junction contained 9 bases not matched to a gene. The CDR3 covers 16 residues. Germline V CDR1 and CDR2: LNHDA, SQIVND (reference sequence). In nucleotides, the CDR3 is TGTGCCAGTACCACGCAGGGGGTAGGAGCCAAAAACATTCAGTACTTC. Protein sequence: CASTTQGVGAKNIQYF. The full variable domain, with the rest looked up from reference TRBV19 and TRBJ2-4, is DGGITQSPKYLFRKEGQNVTLSCEQNLNHDAMYWYRQDPGQGLRLIYYSQIVNDFQKGDIAEGYSVSREKKESFPLTVTSAQKNPTAFYLCASTTQGVGAKNIQYFGAGTRLSVL.

The rearrangement uses TRBV27 and TRBJ2-7; tentative D call: TRBD1 (5 bases). CDR1 and CDR2 from the germline V gene are MNHEY and SMNVEV (reference sequence). V lost 6 bases and J 5 bases, leaving 11 bases between the germline ends. This CDR3 contains 12 residues. The CDR3 bases are TGTGCCAGCAGCGCCCTAGGGGACGAGCAGTACTTC. Amino acid sequence: CASSALGDEQYF.

The chain couples TRBV5-5 to TRBJ1-2; 7 nucleotides line up with TRBD1. The length of the CDR3 is 15 residues. CDR1 and CDR2 from the germline V gene are SGHKS and YYEKEE (reference sequence). Unmatched junction bases numbered 6, after V lost 2 bases and J lost 2 bases. CDR3 in DNA: TGTGCCAGCAGCTTTAGGGACAGACAAAACTATGGCTACACCTTC. This codes for CASSFRDRQNYGYTF.

The J gene is TRBJ2-5, the V gene TRBV7-9; 9 bases match TRBD1. Matching the DNA end better, TRBJ2-7 makes the J call doubtful. CDR3 length: 14 residues. Looked up from germline, CDR1 is SEHNR and CDR2 is FQNEAQ (reference sequence). The CDR3 region has the DNA TGTGCCAGCAGCCTACGACAGGGGGGCTACGAGCAGTACTTC. Translated: CASSLRQGGYEQYF.

The genes are TRBV5-8 and TRBJ2-7; TRBD1 matches at 8 bases. Germline V gene sequence: CDR1 SGHTS, CDR2 YDEGEE. V lost 3 bases, J lost 5 bases, and 7 bases stayed unmatched. The CDR3 is 14 amino acids. CDR3 in amino acids: CASSSTGVVNEQYF. DNA of the CDR3: TGTGCCAGCAGCTCGACAGGGGTCGTAAACGAGCAGTACTTC.

The chain recombines TRBV5-4 with TRBJ1-1, with TRBD1 identical over 7 bases. From germline, CDR1 is SGHNT and CDR2 YYREEE (reference sequence). V gave up 4 bases and J gave up 4 bases; unmatched junction bases: 10. The CDR3 extends over 15 amino acids. As DNA, the CDR3 is TGTGCCAGCAGCCCCCTGCAGACAGGGAGCACTGAAGCTTTCTTT. Amino acids: CASSPLQTGSTEAFF.

This sequence joins TRBV7-3 and TRBJ2-1; unclear D gene. Germline CDR1 and CDR2: SGHTA and FQGTGA. CDR3 length: 15 residues. With 2 bases removed from V and 6 bases from J, the gap between germline ends came to 14 bases. CDR3: CASSLGGHPVNEQFF. As DNA, the CDR3 is TGTGCCAGCAGCTTAGGCGGTCATCCGGTCAATGAGCAGTTCTTC.

This sequence joins TRBV6-5 and TRBJ2-7, with TRBD1 matching 7 bases. In germline, CDR1 is MNHEY, CDR2 SVGAGI. Losses at the gene ends were 0 bases for V and 2 bases for J; bases not matched to a gene: 7. This CDR3 has 16 amino acids. This chain's CDR3 is CASSYSGQRRAYEQYF. The CDR3 coding sequence is TGTGCCAGCAGTTACTCGGGACAGCGACGAGCCTACGAGCAGTACTTC.

The V call is TRBV28, the J call TRBJ2-7; TRBD1 matches at 7 bases. CDR1 and CDR2 from the germline V gene are MDHEN and SYDVKM. This CDR3 has 14 amino acids. Trimming took 5 bases from V and 10 from J; bases not matched to a gene: 14. CDR3 amino acids: CASSPPRTGVSQYF. For the CDR3, the DNA is TGTGCCAGCAGTCCCCCAAGAACAGGGGTATCTCAGTACTTC.

The rearrangement uses TRBV7-2 and TRBJ2-7, with TRBD2 matching over 15 bases. Germline CDR1 SGHTA, CDR2 FQGNSA. Trimming at V came to 5 bases and at J to 6 bases, leaving 8 bases not matched to a gene. The CDR3 spans 16 residues. The CDR3 sequence is CASSQWTSGRAGEQYF. The CDR3 DNA sequence: TGTGCCAGCAGCCAATGGACTAGCGGGAGGGCGGGCGAGCAGTACTTC.

This chain uses TRBV5-6 with TRBJ2-4, with unresolved D. The CDR3 sequence is 14 residues long. Germline V lookup: CDR1 SGHDT, CDR2 YYEEEE. V gave up 2 bases and J gave up 0 bases, with 6 bases separating them. The chain's CDR3 is CASSFRLAKNIQYF. CDR3 nucleotides: TGTGCCAGCAGCTTCCGGTTAGCCAAAAACATTCAGTACTTC. The full variable domain, in which reference TRBV5-6 and TRBJ2-4 provide the parts outside the CDR3, is DAGVTQSPTHLIKTRGQQVTLRCSPKSGHDTVSWYQQALGQGPQFIFQYYEEEERQRGNFPDRFSGHQFPNYSSELNVNALLLGDSALYLCASSFRLAKNIQYFGAGTRLSVL.

With regard to this clone: Other DNA variants within this sample encode the same CDR3. Written as DNA, the CDR3 is TGTGCCAGCAGCTTAGTCGGGGGTCAGCCCCAGCATTTT. It specifies CASSLVGGQPQHF. This chain connects TRBV7-9 to TRBJ1-5, with D perhaps TRBD1 (5 bases). V was pared by 1 base and J by 6 bases, with 7 bases between. There are 13 residues in the CDR3. CDR1 and CDR2 (germline): SEHNR, FQNEAQ (reference sequence).

The chain combines TRBV5-5 with TRBJ2-5; 7 bases line up with TRBD1. With 4 bases clipped from V and 5 bases from J, the junction kept 5 bases outside the gene matches. Germline V gene data show CDR1 as SGHKS and CDR2 as YYEKEE (reference sequence). This CDR3 has 13 residues. The CDR3 nucleotides read TGTGCCAGCAGCCCCTTGACAGGGGAGACCCAGTACTTC. It encodes CASSPLTGETQYF. Full variable domain (remainder filled in from reference TRBV5-5 and TRBJ2-5): DAGVTQSPTHLIKTRGQQVTLRCSPISGHKSVSWYQQVLGQGPQFIFQYYEKEERGRGNFPDRFSARQFPNYSSELNVNALLLGDSALYLCASSPLTGETQYFGPGTRLLVL.

V is TRBV4-2 and J is TRBJ2-1, with no clear D. Trimming took off 0 bases at V and 8 bases at J, with 11 bases between the two ends. The germline V gene encodes CDR1 LGHNA and CDR2 YNFKEQ. There are 14 residues in the CDR3. The CDR3 DNA reads as TGTGCCAGCAGCCAAGATCCCATAGACGATGAGCAGTTCTTC. Residues: CASSQDPIDDEQFF.

V usage is TRBV27 and J usage is TRBJ2-3, with 11 bases fitting TRBD2. The V and J ends lost 3 bases and 2 bases, in that order; junction bases with no gene match: 13. This CDR3 is built from 19 residues. Germline V gives CDR1 MNHEY, CDR2 SMNVEV (reference sequence). The CDR3 loop is CASSFLAGGQGGATDTQYF. The CDR3 DNA follows: TGTGCCAGCAGTTTCCTAGCGGGGGGCCAGGGGGGCGCCACAGATACGCAGTATTTT.

The V gene is TRBV20-1, the J gene TRBJ1-2; no firm D call. Trimming left V 4 bases short and J 8 bases short, with 11 bases between. Per the germline V gene, CDR1 is DFQATT and CDR2 is SNEGSKA (reference sequence). The CDR3 runs 11 residues. The CDR3 here is CSATRLEGYTF. CDR3 bases: TGCAGTGCTACGAGGCTCGAGGGCTACACCTTC.

V gene TRBV25-1 combines with J gene TRBJ1-2; 7 nucleotides match TRBD1. The V and J ends lost 3 bases and 2 bases, in that order; junction bases with no gene match: 6. CDR1 and CDR2 from the germline V gene are MGHDK and SYGVNS. The CDR3 length is 15 residues. CDR3: CASSELGTANYGYTF. CDR3 DNA: TGTGCCAGCAGTGAGCTCGGGACAGCCAACTATGGCTACACCTTC.

The chain employs TRBV6-5 and TRBJ2-7; possibly TRBD1 or TRBD2 for D (5 bases each). Germline V gene lookup returns CDR1 MNHEY and CDR2 SVGAGI. Trimming cost V 4 bases and J 7 bases, with 11 bases left between them. The CDR3 runs to 12 residues. The CDR3, as DNA: TGTGCCAGCAGTTCCGGGACCCTAGAGCAGTACTTC. Protein product: CASSSGTLEQYF.

The rearrangement joins TRBV6-1 to TRBJ1-5; 8 nucleotides line up with TRBD1. With V trimmed by 2 bases and J by 1 base, 10 bases remained unmatched. The CDR3 spans 18 residues. CDR1 is MNHNS and CDR2 is SASEGT in the germline V gene. CDR3 DNA sequence: TGTGCCAGCAGTGAACGGGGACAGGAAAGATTGAGCAATCAGCCCCAGCATTTT. Its translation is CASSERGQERLSNQPQHF.